The rows below give T cell receptor beta chains drawn from one sample of a study of blood T cells in healthy people across ages. Via MiXCR, TCRdb re-called the 5' RACE reads, giving one row per CDR3 protein. Here the sample spans 800,000 to 1,300,000 distinct CDR3 sequences, roughly 24% being singletons. This same sample was also taken into another study, of T cells of mothers and their children.

Sequences were obtained from blood. These receptors all come from a girl between 2 and 10 years old in good health. The CDR3 runs from the conserved cysteine through the conserved F or W. Fields, in order: D gene, J gene, V gene, clone size, CDR3 protein, CDR3 DNA. D genes are given only for firm matches. For some rows the clone size is stated as once, few or many, or as a class when expanded; others skip it.

NA | TRBJ2-1 | TRBV20-1 | few | CSARILASSYNEQFF | TGCAGTGCTAGAATACTAGCCAGCTCCTACAATGAGCAGTTCTTC
NA | TRBJ1-2 | TRBV20-1 | NA | CSAIPGQSYGYTF | TGCAGTGCTATACCGGGACAAAGCTATGGCTACACCTTC
NA | TRBJ2-1 | TRBV29-1 | NA | CSVEAEGLEQFF | TGCAGCGTTGAAGCGGAGGGCCTGGAGCAGTTCTTC
TRBD2 | TRBJ2-1 | TRBV20-1 | few | CSAHKRRGKYDEQFF | TGCAGTGCTCATAAACGGCGGGGGAAATACGATGAGCAGTTCTTC
NA | TRBJ2-7 | TRBV12-3/TRBV12-4 | NA | CASSPGAIGELYF | TGTGCCAGCAGCCCAGGGGCAATCGGGGAGCTGTACTTC
NA | TRBJ2-1 | TRBV6-5 | NA | CASSYPLGWGPAVNEQFF | TGTGCCAGCAGTTACCCCTTGGGTTGGGGCCCCGCTGTGAATGAGCAGTTCTTC
NA | TRBJ1-2 | TRBV6-5 | NA | CASSYVSGDGYTF | TGTGCCAGCAGTTACGTTTCAGGGGATGGCTACACCTTC
TRBD1 | TRBJ1-1 | TRBV10-3 | NA | CASNPGTGTEAFF | TGTGCCAGCAACCCCGGGACAGGGACTGAAGCTTTCTTT
NA | TRBJ2-7 | TRBV4-1 | few | CASSQVPERSYEQYF | TGCGCCAGCAGCCAAGTCCCCGAACGGTCCTACGAGCAGTACTTC
NA | TRBJ2-3 | TRBV5-5 | few | CASSLDSTDTDTQYF | TGTGCCAGCAGCTTGGACTCTACAGACACAGATACGCAGTATTTT
NA | TRBJ2-7 | TRBV21-1 | NA | CAGKGKGEQYF | TGTGCCGGCAAGGGGAAGGGCGAGCAGTACTTC
NA | TRBJ2-4 | TRBV4-3 | NA | CASSQVGRDLGNIQYF | TGCGCCAGCAGCCAGGTCGGCCGGGACCTAGGGAACATTCAGTACTTC
NA | TRBJ1-2 | TRBV29-1 | NA | CSVEVGEAYTF | TGCAGCGTTGAAGTCGGTGAGGCGTACACCTTC
NA | TRBJ2-7 | TRBV7-2 | few | CASSTNRESSYEQYF | TGTGCCAGCAGCACCAACAGGGAGAGCTCCTACGAGCAGTACTTC
NA | TRBJ2-7 | TRBV7-9 | few | CASSPPGSEQYF | TGTGCCAGCAGCCCCCCAGGGAGCGAGCAGTACTTC
NA | TRBJ1-4 | TRBV2 | NA | CASKLEGTEKLFF | TGTGCCAGCAAGTTGGAGGGCACAGAAAAACTGTTTTTT
NA | TRBJ2-1 | TRBV19 | NA | CASSISPSNEQFF | TGTGCCAGTAGTATATCCCCGTCCAATGAGCAGTTCTTC
TRBD1 | TRBJ1-2 | TRBV12-3/TRBV12-4 | NA | CASSTWTGNGYTF | TGTGCCAGCAGTACATGGACAGGGAATGGCTACACCTTC
TRBD1 | TRBJ1-2 | TRBV5-1 | few | CASSSGQEYDPYTF | TGCGCCAGCAGCAGCGGACAGGAGTATGATCCCTACACCTTC
NA | TRBJ2-7 | TRBV4-1 | few | CASSQTPREQYF | TGCGCCAGCAGCCAGACCCCCAGGGAGCAGTACTTC
NA | TRBJ2-3 | TRBV9 | few | CASSVGPPDTQYF | TGTGCCAGCAGCGTAGGACCGCCGGATACGCAGTATTTT
NA | TRBJ2-4 | TRBV29-1 | few | CSVEDQDKSNIQYF | TGCAGCGTTGAAGATCAAGACAAGAGTAACATTCAGTACTTC
NA | TRBJ1-6 | TRBV10-3 | NA | CAISEQGRESPLHF | TGTGCCATCAGTGAGCAGGGAAGAGAATCACCCCTCCACTTT
NA | TRBJ2-5 | TRBV20-1 | few | CSANSPLERIETQYF | TGCAGTGCTAACTCACCCTTAGAGCGGATAGAGACCCAGTACTTC
NA | TRBJ2-4 | TRBV12-3/TRBV12-4 | NA | CASRADRTGKNIQYF | TGTGCCAGCAGGGCAGACAGGACGGGAAAAAACATTCAGTACTTC
NA | TRBJ1-1 | TRBV7-2 | NA | CASSLYETRNTEAFF | TGTGCCAGCAGCTTATATGAGACAAGGAACACTGAAGCTTTCTTT
TRBD2 | TRBJ2-5 | TRBV29-1 | NA | CSADPGLAEETQYF | TGCAGCGCAGATCCGGGACTAGCGGAAGAGACCCAGTACTTC
NA | TRBJ2-7 | TRBV20-1 | few | CSARSESGPYEQYF | TGCAGTGCTAGATCAGAATCCGGGCCCTACGAGCAGTACTTC
NA | TRBJ2-7 | TRBV7-3 | NA | CASSLVDLGEQYF | TGTGCCAGCAGCTTAGTGGATTTGGGAGAGCAGTACTTC
TRBD2 | TRBJ2-3 | TRBV29-1 | NA | CSVGPGLAGTDTQYF | TGCAGCGTTGGACCGGGACTAGCGGGTACAGATACGCAGTATTTT
NA | TRBJ1-2 | TRBV11-3 | few | CASSLGVHCTF | TGTGCCAGCAGCCTCGGGGTTCACTGCACCTTC
NA | TRBJ1-5 | TRBV28 | few | CASCRVLDQPQHF | TGTGCCTCATGCAGGGTGCTTGATCAGCCCCAGCATTTT
NA | TRBJ2-7 | TRBV28 | few | CASSPRGITSYEQYF | TGTGCCAGCAGTCCTAGGGGGATAACCTCCTACGAGCAGTACTTC
NA | TRBJ2-3 | TRBV9 | few | CASSTTGTGTDTQYF | TGTGCCAGCAGTACTACCGGGACTGGCACAGATACGCAGTATTTT
NA | TRBJ1-2 | TRBV29-1 | few | CSVDTGYGYTF | TGCAGCGTCGATACAGGCTATGGCTACACCTTC
TRBD1 | TRBJ2-5 | TRBV20-1 | NA | CSANPGQGAQEIQYF | TGCAGTGCCAACCCGGGACAGGGGGCTCAAGAGATCCAGTACTTC
NA | TRBJ2-2 | TRBV29-1 | few | CSGRTVNTGELFF | TGCAGCGGACGGACTGTGAACACCGGGGAGCTGTTTTTT
NA | TRBJ2-5 | TRBV15 | NA | CATSRDQGRGGETQYF | TGTGCCACCAGCAGAGATCAGGGACGAGGAGGGGAGACCCAGTACTTC
NA | TRBJ1-5 | TRBV7-2 | NA | CASSLKGALGEPQHF | TGTGCCAGCAGCTTAAAGGGTGCCCTGGGGGAGCCCCAGCATTTT
TRBD2 | TRBJ2-1 | TRBV11-2 | NA | CASSLGGKYMPGLAFNEQFF | TGTGCCAGCAGCTTAGGGGGGAAATACATGCCGGGACTAGCATTCAATGAGCAGTTCTTC
NA | TRBJ2-1 | TRBV9 | NA | CASSANLVGPYNEQFF | TGTGCCAGCAGCGCGAACCTAGTGGGCCCCTACAATGAGCAGTTCTTC
NA | TRBJ1-3 | TRBV24-1 | few | CATSDPKDPSGNTIYF | TGTGCCACCAGTGACCCTAAGGACCCCTCTGGAAACACCATATATTTT
NA | TRBJ2-3 | TRBV7-2 | few | CASSLVVNTQYF | TGTGCCAGCAGCTTAGTGGTTAATACGCAGTATTTT
NA | TRBJ2-7 | TRBV4-1 | NA | CASSQDNSGWREQYF | TGCGCCAGCAGCCAAGATAATTCGGGATGGCGCGAGCAGTACTTC
TRBD2 | TRBJ2-7 | TRBV12-3/TRBV12-4 | few | CASSLDSLAGVIEQYF | TGTGCCAGCAGTTTAGATAGCCTAGCGGGGGTGATTGAGCAGTACTTC
TRBD1 | TRBJ2-3 | TRBV5-1 | NA | CASSPGYRGSSVLQESTDTQYF | TGCGCCAGCAGCCCAGGATACAGGGGATCGAGTGTCCTCCAAGAAAGTACAGATACGCAGTATTTT
NA | TRBJ2-3 | TRBV4-1 | NA | CASSQAEDTQYF | TGCGCCAGCAGCCAAGCGGAAGATACGCAGTATTTT
TRBD2 | TRBJ2-2 | TRBV7-8 | NA | CASSPSGGGDTGELFF | TGTGCCAGCAGCCCGTCCGGGGGGGGCGACACCGGGGAGCTGTTTTTT
NA | TRBJ1-4 | TRBV10-3 | once | CAIRASRSNEKLFF | TGTGCCATCAGGGCCTCTCGGTCTAATGAAAAACTGTTTTTT
NA | TRBJ1-6 | TRBV7-2 | NA | CASSPPPGLTYNSPLHF | TGTGCCAGCAGCCCGCCCCCAGGACTCACCTATAATTCACCCCTCCACTTT
TRBD2 | TRBJ2-5 | TRBV7-9 | NA | CASSSRLAPNSGETQYF | TGTGCCAGCAGTTCTAGACTAGCGCCCAATTCCGGGGAGACCCAGTACTTC
NA | TRBJ2-4 | TRBV6-1 | NA | CASSHRGGIQYF | TGTGCCAGCAGTCACAGGGGGGGCATTCAGTACTTC
TRBD2 | TRBJ2-5 | TRBV29-1 | NA | CSPTSGQETQYF | TGCAGCCCGACTAGCGGACAAGAGACCCAGTACTTC
NA | TRBJ2-7 | TRBV4-3 | NA | CASSQGSGDEQYF | TGCGCCAGCAGCCAAGGATCCGGTGACGAGCAGTACTTC
NA | TRBJ2-1 | TRBV20-1 | NA | CSASERIYNEQFF | TGCAGTGCTAGTGAGCGGATATACAATGAGCAGTTCTTC
NA | TRBJ1-1 | TRBV4-1 | NA | CASSQDQVVYRAFF | TGCGCCAGCAGCCAAGATCAAGTGGTCTACCGAGCTTTCTTT
NA | TRBJ1-2 | TRBV3-1 | few | CASIGYTF | TGTGCCAGCATAGGCTACACCTTC
TRBD1 | TRBJ1-5 | TRBV9 | NA | CASSVGGTAYQPQHF | TGTGCCAGCAGCGTAGGGGGGACAGCTTATCAGCCCCAGCATTTT
NA | TRBJ2-7 | TRBV15 | few | CATSSDRPLEQYF | TGTGCCACCAGCAGCGATCGGCCCCTCGAGCAGTACTTC